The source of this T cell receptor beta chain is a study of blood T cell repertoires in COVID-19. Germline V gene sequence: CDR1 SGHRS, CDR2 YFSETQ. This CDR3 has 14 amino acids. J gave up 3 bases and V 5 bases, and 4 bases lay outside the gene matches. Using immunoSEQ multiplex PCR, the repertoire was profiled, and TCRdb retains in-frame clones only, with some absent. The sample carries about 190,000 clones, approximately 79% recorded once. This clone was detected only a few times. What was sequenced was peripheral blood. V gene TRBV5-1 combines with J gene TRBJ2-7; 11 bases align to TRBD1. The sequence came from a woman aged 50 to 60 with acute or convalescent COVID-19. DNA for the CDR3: TGCGCCAGCAGGGCGGGACAGGGGGGCTACGAGCAGTACTTC. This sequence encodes CASRAGQGGYEQYF.